Below, 23 T cell receptor beta chains from the same sample are listed, as sequenced in a study of blood T cell repertoires in COVID-19. Measured with immunoSEQ multiplex PCR; TCRdb has only the in-frame clones, and not every one. The sample holds more than 150,000 clones, roughly 87% seen once. Material: peripheral blood. The receptors stem from a woman aged 40 to 50 with acute or convalescent COVID-19.

CDR3 protein: CASSPTGANTEAFF. Written as DNA, the CDR3 is TGTGCCAGCAGCCCGACAGGTGCCAACACTGAAGCTTTCTTT. V usage is TRBV7-2 and J usage is TRBJ1-1; the D gene is possibly TRBD1 (6 bases). Germline V CDR1 and CDR2: SGHTA, FQGNSA. This CDR3 region has 14 residues. Trimming removed 5 bases at V and 2 bases at J, with 12 bases between.

This clone was seen once. The chain recombines TRBV4-2 with TRBJ1-4; 10 nucleotides match TRBD1. The CDR3 covers 14 residues. The trim removed 4 bases at V and 7 bases at J, leaving 3 bases unmatched. Germline V gene lookup returns CDR1 LGHNA and CDR2 YNFKEQ. CDR3 loop: CASSPGQGSEKLFF. The CDR3 coding sequence is TGTGCCAGCAGCCCGGGACAGGGGAGTGAAAAACTGTTTTTT.

The chain couples TRBV7-9 to TRBJ2-7; D uncertain. Germline CDR1 and CDR2: SEHNR and FQNEAQ (reference sequence). V lost 6 bases to trimming and J lost 3 bases, with 18 bases between them. The CDR3 loop spans 15 amino acids. CDR3 loop: CASRRSRPLYYEQYF. DNA of the CDR3: TGTGCCAGCAGGCGGAGCAGACCCCTTTACTACGAGCAGTACTTC.

V is TRBV28 and J is TRBJ2-3; perhaps TRBD2 as D (7 bases). CDR1 is MDHEN and CDR2 is SYDVKM in the germline V gene. This CDR3 spans 15 amino acids. With 5 bases removed from V and 6 bases from J, the gap between germline ends came to 18 bases. The CDR3 spells CASSPRGGGPDTQYF. Written as DNA, the CDR3 is TGTGCCAGCAGTCCGCGAGGGGGAGGGCCGGATACGCAGTATTTT.

This chain links TRBV7-9 with TRBJ2-5; D may be TRBD2 (5 bases). V lost 1 base to trimming and J lost 1 base, with 7 bases between them. The CDR3 runs to 14 residues. The germline gives CDR1 SEHNR, CDR2 FQNEAQ (reference sequence). In DNA form, the CDR3 reads TGTGCCAGCAGCTTAGGGACTTTCCAAGAGACCCAGTACTTC. Translating it yields CASSLGTFQETQYF.

This clone turned up a few times. The chain links TRBV12-3 or TRBV12-4 to TRBJ2-5, with TRBD1 as a possible D gene (5 bases). The CDR3 is made up of 13 amino acids. The V end was cut by 5 bases, the J end by 1 base, with 8 bases between. This chain's CDR3 is CASSRQSQETQYF. The CDR3, as DNA: TGTGCCAGCAGTCGACAGTCCCAAGAGACCCAGTACTTC.

This clone was recorded once. This sequence joins TRBV28 and TRBJ1-1, with a possible D match to TRBD1 (5 bases). Germline CDR1 MDHEN, CDR2 SYDVKM. The CDR3 sequence is 16 residues long. V lost 6 bases and J lost 1, with 18 bases in between. CDR3 in amino acids: CASSTEGWRGNTEAFF. The CDR3 DNA reads TGTGCCAGCAGCACCGAAGGGTGGAGGGGGAACACTGAAGCTTTCTTT.

J is TRBJ2-3 and V is TRBV2; D might be TRBD1 or TRBD2, each matching 5 bases. The ends were cut back, 10 bases at V and 4 bases at J, with 21 bases in the middle. The germline V gene encodes CDR1 SNHLY and CDR2 FYNNEI. This CDR3 region has 15 residues. The CDR3 loop reads CATRDVSPRADTQYF. The CDR3, as DNA: TGTGCCACCAGGGACGTCTCCCCGAGGGCAGATACGCAGTATTTT.

The chain employs TRBV30 and TRBJ2-1; TRBD2 aligns across 9 bases. The germline V gene encodes CDR1 GTSNPN and CDR2 SVGIG (reference sequence). V was clipped by 7 bases and J by 4 bases; unmatched bases: 11. This CDR3 has 15 residues. The CDR3 DNA sequence: TGTGCCTTTGAATTTCTTACTAGCGGGTACAATGAGCAGTTCTTC. Residues: CAFEFLTSGYNEQFF.

The CDR3 DNA reads as TGTGCCAGCAGCTTTGGGACAGGAAGGTCTCGCTCCTACGAGCAGTACTTC. Its protein is CASSFGTGRSRSYEQYF. The genes are TRBV5-5 and TRBJ2-7, with TRBD1 matching over 8 bases. Germline CDR1 reads SGHKS; CDR2 reads YYEKEE (reference sequence). This CDR3 has 17 amino acids. V shed 2 bases, J shed 0 bases, and the junction held 10 bases outside the gene matches. The full variable domain, with the rest looked up from reference TRBV5-5 and TRBJ2-7, is DAGVTQSPTHLIKTRGQQVTLRCSPISGHKSVSWYQQVLGQGPQFIFQYYEKEERGRGNFPDRFSARQFPNYSSELNVNALLLGDSALYLCASSFGTGRSRSYEQYFGPGTRLTVT.

This chain links TRBV9 with TRBJ1-1; D might be TRBD1 (6 bases). CDR3 length: 14 amino acids. Trimming removed 1 base from V and 5 bases from J, with 12 bases in between. Germline-derived CDR1 and CDR2 are SGDLS and YYNGEE. The CDR3 loop reads CASSVRGYSTEAFF. CDR3 coding DNA: TGTGCCAGCAGCGTAAGGGGGTATTCGACTGAAGCTTTCTTT.

This clone has only a few counts. The gene calls are TRBV5-5 and TRBJ2-2; D not certain. With 1 base removed from V and 1 base from J, the gap between germline ends came to 5 bases. This CDR3 has 14 amino acids. The germline V gene encodes CDR1 SGHKS and CDR2 YYEKEE (reference sequence). The chain's CDR3 is CASSLSGNTGELFF. The CDR3 region has the DNA TGTGCCAGCAGCTTGTCAGGGAACACCGGGGAGCTGTTTTTT.

V usage is TRBV29-1 and J usage is TRBJ2-1; tentative D call: TRBD2 (6 bases). CDR1 and CDR2 (germline): SQVTM, ANQGSEA. This CDR3 is built from 14 residues. Trimming took off 7 bases at V and 6 bases at J, with 19 bases between the two ends. In nucleotides, the CDR3 is TGCAGCGCCCGAAGGGACTCGACGTCCAATGAGCAGTTCTTC. It translates to CSARRDSTSNEQFF.

This chain uses TRBV27 with TRBJ1-5; D may be TRBD1 (6 bases). The CDR3 consists of 16 residues. Germline CDR1 MNHEY, CDR2 SMNVEV (reference sequence). The V end lost 6 bases, the J end lost 5 bases, and 20 bases lay between the germline ends. The CDR3 reads CASRPAGGQLDQPQHF. The CDR3 bases are TGTGCCAGCAGACCCGCGGGGGGCCAACTTGATCAGCCCCAGCATTTT.

The rearrangement uses TRBV6-5 and TRBJ1-5, with 10 bases identical to TRBD1. The V segment lost 0 bases and the J segment 4 bases; nucleotides outside the gene matches: 3. This CDR3 is built from 16 residues. The germline CDR1 and CDR2 sequences are MNHEY and SVGAGI. The CDR3 DNA sequence: TGTGCCAGCAGTTACTCGGGACAGGGGTCGAATCAGCCCCAGCATTTT. Its translation is CASSYSGQGSNQPQHF.

The rearrangement uses TRBV3-1 (or the pseudogene TRBV3-2) and TRBJ1-1; unclear D gene. This CDR3 is 15 amino acids long. V lost 2 bases to trimming and J lost 6 bases, with 16 bases between them. The germline V gene has CDR1 LGHDT and CDR2 YNNKEL (reference sequence). The CDR3 nucleotides read TGTGCCAGCAGCCAAATTGAGTCGGGGATGGCTGAAGCTTTCTTT. This gives the protein CASSQIESGMAEAFF.

J is TRBJ1-1 and V is TRBV28; 7 nucleotides match TRBD1. V lost 11 bases, J lost 5 bases, and 14 bases stayed unmatched. Germline-derived CDR1 and CDR2 are MDHEN and SYDVKM. The CDR3 is 14 residues long. The CDR3 region has the DNA TGTGCCGCAGATACCGAATACAGGGGAACTGAAGCTTTCTTT. Translated, it gives CAADTEYRGTEAFF.

The rearrangement joins TRBV7-2 to TRBJ2-3, with unresolved D. Trimming left V 5 bases short and J 2 bases short, with 5 bases between. The germline V gene has CDR1 SGHTA and CDR2 FQGNSA. This CDR3 is 12 amino acids long. CDR3 in DNA: TGTGCCAGCAGCGTAAACACAGATACGCAGTATTTT. It yields the protein CASSVNTDTQYF.

V and J are TRBV2 and TRBJ1-5; D ambiguous. The CDR3 is 12 residues long. Germline V CDR1 and CDR2: SNHLY, FYNNEI. Trimming left V 4 bases short and J 9 bases short, with 10 bases between. CDR3 in DNA: TGTGCCAGCAGTGCACCTCCAGGGCCCCAGCATTTT. Amino acids: CASSAPPGPQHF.

V gene TRBV5-4 combines with J gene TRBJ2-1, with 10 bases lining up with TRBD2. Trimming removed 4 bases from V and 3 bases from J; junction bases left unmatched: 10. CDR1 is SGHNT, CDR2 YYREEE, per germline (reference sequence). This CDR3 region has 17 residues. This chain's CDR3 is CASSVAPAGGFYNEQFF. In nucleotides, the CDR3 is TGTGCCAGCAGCGTTGCACCAGCGGGAGGGTTCTACAATGAGCAGTTCTTC.

This clone was observed once. The chain couples TRBV5-4 to TRBJ2-5, with TRBD1 identical over 8 bases. CDR1 and CDR2 from the germline V gene are SGHNT and YYREEE (reference sequence). The CDR3 consists of 15 residues. The V segment lost 1 base and the J segment 5 bases; nucleotides outside the gene matches: 7. The CDR3 protein is CASSLYRTGRETQYF. DNA for the CDR3: TGTGCCAGCAGCTTGTATAGGACAGGGCGTGAGACCCAGTACTTC.

A few counts support this clone. This chain connects TRBV4-1 to TRBJ1-2; weak D call: TRBD1 (5 bases). V was shortened by 1 base and J by 3 bases, with 15 bases between the two germline ends. The CDR3 has 16 residues. Germline V gene sequence: CDR1 MGHRA, CDR2 YSYEKL. This CDR3 is CASSQVGHAQHYGYTF. The CDR3 nucleotides are TGCGCCAGCAGCCAAGTTGGACATGCCCAGCACTATGGCTACACCTTC.

This clone has more than one count but fewer than ten. The CDR3 loop is CASSLGTAPLDGYTF. CDR3 bases: TGTGCCAGCAGCCTCGGCACAGCCCCTTTGGATGGCTACACCTTC. The rearrangement joins TRBV7-9 to TRBJ1-2; D remains ambiguous. Per germline, CDR1 SEHNR and CDR2 FQNEAQ (reference sequence). There are 15 residues in the CDR3. Deletions cut 5 bases from V and 6 bases from J, with 19 bases between.